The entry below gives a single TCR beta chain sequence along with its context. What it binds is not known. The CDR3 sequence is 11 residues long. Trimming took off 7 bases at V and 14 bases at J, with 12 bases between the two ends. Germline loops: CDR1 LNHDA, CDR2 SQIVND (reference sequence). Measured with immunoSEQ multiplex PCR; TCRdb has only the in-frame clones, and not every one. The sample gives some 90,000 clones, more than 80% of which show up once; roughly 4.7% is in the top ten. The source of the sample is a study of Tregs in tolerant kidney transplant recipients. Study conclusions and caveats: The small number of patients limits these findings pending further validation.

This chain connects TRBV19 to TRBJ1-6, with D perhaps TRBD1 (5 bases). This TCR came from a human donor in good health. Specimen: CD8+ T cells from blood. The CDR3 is CASKGLSTLHF. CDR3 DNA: TGTGCCAGTAAGGGACTCTCGACCCTCCACTTT.